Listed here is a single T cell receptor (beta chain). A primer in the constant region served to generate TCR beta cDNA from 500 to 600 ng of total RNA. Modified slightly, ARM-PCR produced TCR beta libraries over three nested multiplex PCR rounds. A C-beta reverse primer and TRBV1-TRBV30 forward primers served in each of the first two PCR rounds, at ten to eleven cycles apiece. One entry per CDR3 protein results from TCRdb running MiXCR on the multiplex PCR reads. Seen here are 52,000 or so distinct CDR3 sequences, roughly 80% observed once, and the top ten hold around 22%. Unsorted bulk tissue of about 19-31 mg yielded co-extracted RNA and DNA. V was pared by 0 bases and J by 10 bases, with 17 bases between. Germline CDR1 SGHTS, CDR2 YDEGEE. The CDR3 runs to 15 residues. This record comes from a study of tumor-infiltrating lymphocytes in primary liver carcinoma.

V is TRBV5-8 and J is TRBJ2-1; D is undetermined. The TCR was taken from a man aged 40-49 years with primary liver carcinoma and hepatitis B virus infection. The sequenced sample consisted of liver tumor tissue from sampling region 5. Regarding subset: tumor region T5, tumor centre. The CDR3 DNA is TGTGCCAGCAGCTTGGGTTCAGGCTCCTTCAACGAGCAGTTCTTC. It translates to CASSLGSGSFNEQFF.